What follows are 20 T cell receptor beta chains derived from one specimen sequenced in a study of glioma-infiltrating T cells after dendritic cell vaccination. Here immunoSEQ multiplex PCR was the method, and the copy in TCRdb shows in-frame clones only, minus some. The top ten clones hold about 10% of a sample with about 49,000 clones, less than 90% of them seen once. The sample consisted of blood, taken before dendritic cell vaccination. All receptors come from a human donor with glioblastoma.

V gene TRBV6-6 combines with J gene TRBJ1-5, with 8 bases lining up with TRBD1. V gave up 8 bases and J gave up 4 bases; unmatched junction bases: 7. Looked up from germline, CDR1 is MNHNY and CDR2 is SVGAGI (reference sequence). The CDR3 runs 14 residues. The CDR3 loop reads CASVPGQANQPQHF. CDR3 coding DNA: TGTGCCAGCGTGCCGGGACAGGCTAATCAGCCCCAGCATTTT.

The chain links TRBV5-5 to TRBJ2-7, with 7 bases fitting TRBD1. The CDR3 consists of 15 residues. Trimming removed 2 bases from V and 3 bases from J; junction bases left unmatched: 8. The germline V gene has CDR1 SGHKS and CDR2 YYEKEE (reference sequence). The CDR3 DNA reads TGTGCCAGCAGCTTCACCGGGACAGTAGACTACGAGCAGTACTTC. This gives the protein CASSFTGTVDYEQYF.

The CDR3, as DNA: TGTGCCAGCAGCTATGGCAGGGACTACAACTATGGCTACACCTTC. It codes for CASSYGRDYNYGYTF. The chain carries TRBV11-1 and TRBJ1-2; a weak D match, TRBD1 (5 bases). Germline CDR1 is SGHAT and CDR2 is FQDESV (reference sequence). The CDR3 is 15 residues long. V lost 4 bases to trimming and J lost 2 bases, with 14 bases between them.

The CDR3 is CASSDGGREQYF. For the CDR3, the DNA is TGTGCCAGCAGTGACGGGGGGCGCGAGCAGTACTTC. The chain employs TRBV2 and TRBJ2-7; tentatively, D is TRBD2 (7 bases). This CDR3 comprises 12 residues. Germline loops: CDR1 SNHLY, CDR2 FYNNEI. V dropped 3 bases and J dropped 6 bases, with 9 bases sitting between them. Filled out from reference TRBV2 and TRBJ2-7, the complete variable domain reads EPEVTQTPSHQVTQMGQEVILRCVPISNHLYFYWYRQILGQKVEFLVSFYNNEISEKSEIFDDQFSVERPDGSNFTLKIRSTKLEDSAMYFCASSDGGREQYFGPGTRLTVT.

This chain connects TRBV27 to TRBJ2-6, with D perhaps TRBD1 (6 bases). Trimming shortened V by 6 bases and J by 2 bases, and 17 bases separated the two germline ends. Germline V lookup: CDR1 MNHEY, CDR2 SMNVEV (reference sequence). The CDR3 sequence is 17 residues long. CDR3: CASSLRGFSAGANVLTF. The CDR3 DNA follows: TGTGCCAGCAGCCTCAGGGGTTTCTCTGCTGGGGCCAACGTCCTGACTTTC. Complete variable domain (other parts from reference TRBV27 and TRBJ2-6): EAQVTQNPRYLITVTGKKLTVTCSQNMNHEYMSWYRQDPGLGLRQIYYSMNVEVTDKGDVPEGYKVSRKEKRNFPLILESPSPNQTSLYFCASSLRGFSAGANVLTFGAGSRLTVL.

The chain links TRBV7-2 to TRBJ2-6, with D unclear. This CDR3 is built from 16 residues. Trimming took off 4 bases at V and 0 bases at J, with 10 bases between the two ends. In germline, CDR1 is SGHTA, CDR2 FQGNSA. The CDR3 DNA sequence: TGTGCCAGCAGCTCCCCCCCCGGCTCTGGGGCCAACGTCCTGACTTTC. Its protein product is CASSSPPGSGANVLTF.

V gene TRBV7-3 combines with J gene TRBJ2-5, with D perhaps TRBD2 (5 bases). The CDR3 has 15 residues. Trimming cost V 2 bases and J 6 bases, with 16 bases left between them. CDR1 is SGHTA and CDR2 is FQGTGA in the germline V gene. The CDR3, as DNA: TGTGCCAGCAGCTTAGGTACTGGGCCCGGGAAGACCCAGTACTTC. Translated: CASSLGTGPGKTQYF.

This chain joins TRBV7-2 and TRBJ2-3, with D hard to call. The CDR3 spans 12 residues. V was shortened by 2 bases and J by 7 bases, with 7 bases between the two germline ends. The V gene's germline CDR1 is SGHTA and CDR2 FQGNSA. The CDR3 loop is CASSLTQYTQYF. The CDR3 DNA is TGTGCCAGCAGCTTAACACAGTATACGCAGTATTTT.

This chain's CDR3 is CAWSRDRGNIQYF. The CDR3, as DNA: TGTGCCTGGAGCCGGGACAGGGGTAACATTCAGTACTTC. The chain combines TRBV30 with TRBJ2-4; 10 bases align to TRBD1. J lost 7 bases, V lost 3 bases, and 3 bases had no gene match. The germline gives CDR1 GTSNPN, CDR2 SVGIG (reference sequence). The CDR3 consists of 13 residues.

In this sample, this clone turned up a few times. The rearrangement links TRBV5-1 to TRBJ1-3; 7 positions agree with TRBD1. V dropped 5 bases and J dropped 3; count of bases not matched to a gene: 5. The CDR3 spans 14 residues. The germline gives CDR1 SGHRS, CDR2 YFSETQ. CDR3 protein: CASSATGNGNTIYF. The CDR3 nucleotides read TGCGCCAGCAGTGCGACAGGGAATGGAAACACCATATATTTT.

The rearrangement links TRBV6-1 to TRBJ1-1; D perhaps matches TRBD1 (5 bases). The germline V gene has CDR1 MNHNS and CDR2 SASEGT. V was pared by 7 bases and J by 0 bases, with 12 bases between. CDR3 length: 14 amino acids. The CDR3 nucleotides are TGTGCCAGCATCAAACGGGGGATGAACACTGAAGCTTTCTTT. It encodes CASIKRGMNTEAFF.

The chain employs TRBV27 and TRBJ1-2; D is unresolved. Trimming took 6 bases from V and 4 from J, leaving 12 bases between them. This CDR3 comprises 13 residues. The germline V gene has CDR1 MNHEY and CDR2 SMNVEV (reference sequence). The CDR3 sequence is CASSYTEGYGYTF. As DNA, the CDR3 is TGTGCCAGCAGCTACACCGAGGGCTATGGCTACACCTTC.

The chain has TRBV30 and TRBJ1-2, with 7 bases matching TRBD1. The CDR3 length is 14 residues. Germline V CDR1 and CDR2: GTSNPN, SVGIG (reference sequence). Trimming cost V 6 bases and J 1 base; bases outside gene matches: 8. The CDR3 region has the DNA TGTGCCTGTTCCAGGGACAGTTTTAACTATGGCTACACCTTC. Residues: CACSRDSFNYGYTF.

The genes are TRBV7-3 and TRBJ2-1; 9 positions match TRBD2. CDR1 and CDR2 (germline): SGHTA, FQGTGA. Unmatched junction bases numbered 14, after V lost 5 bases and J lost 12 bases. The CDR3 is 15 residues long. Here the CDR3 DNA reads TGTGCCAGCAGCCCCTCGGGTAGCGGGAGTATCGCGCAGTTCTTC. Protein sequence: CASSPSGSGSIAQFF.

This rearrangement joins TRBV7-8 to TRBJ1-3; D possibly corresponds to TRBD1 (5 bases). CDR1 is SGHVS, CDR2 FQNEAQ, per germline. The CDR3 has 15 residues. V was clipped by 5 bases and J by 2 bases, with 13 bases between them. The CDR3 DNA sequence: TGTGCCAGCAGCCAGACAGCGCCAACTGGAAACACCATATATTTT. Translated: CASSQTAPTGNTIYF.

The rearrangement joins TRBV27 to TRBJ2-1, with D maybe TRBD1 (6 bases). The CDR3 loop spans 15 amino acids. Trimming stripped 2 bases from V and 1 base from J, with 9 bases between. Germline CDR1 is MNHEY and CDR2 is SMNVEV (reference sequence). The CDR3 nucleotides are TGTGCCAGCAGTTTAGGGGGCGGGTCCTACAATGAGCAGTTCTTC. Protein product: CASSLGGGSYNEQFF.

The V call is TRBV13, the J call TRBJ2-4, with 9 bases aligning to TRBD1. V gave up 5 bases and J gave up 4 bases; unmatched junction bases: 9. The CDR3 covers 16 residues. CDR1 is PRHDT, CDR2 FYEKMQ, per germline (reference sequence). CDR3 loop: CASSPLAGQGKNIQYF. The DNA for the CDR3 is TGTGCCAGCAGCCCCCTGGCGGGACAGGGAAAAAACATTCAGTACTTC.

This chain connects TRBV28 to TRBJ1-2; 7 bases fit TRBD1. The CDR3 loop spans 16 amino acids. V was clipped by 8 bases and J by 6 bases; unmatched bases: 18. CDR1 is MDHEN and CDR2 is SYDVKM in the germline V gene. This CDR3 is CASCQEETRQGHGYTF. Written as DNA, the CDR3 is TGTGCCAGCTGCCAGGAAGAAACAAGACAGGGCCATGGCTACACCTTC.

The CDR3 region is CASSLAGASGTDTQYF. The CDR3 coding sequence is TGCGCCAGCAGCTTGGCCGGAGCGAGTGGCACAGATACGCAGTATTTT. The chain recombines TRBV5-1 with TRBJ2-3; D unclear. CDR1 SGHRS and CDR2 YFSETQ come from the germline V gene. The CDR3 contains 16 residues. The ends were cut back, 0 bases at V and 1 base at J, with 12 bases in the middle.

This clone appeared once. The chain employs TRBV19 and TRBJ2-5; D is perhaps TRBD1 (5 bases). The CDR3 contains 13 residues. Trimming removed 5 bases from V and 0 bases from J, with 7 bases in between. Germline lookup yields CDR1 LNHDA and CDR2 SQIVND (reference sequence). The CDR3 is CASSVTDQETQYF. Here the CDR3 DNA reads TGTGCCAGTAGTGTGACAGACCAAGAGACCCAGTACTTC. Supplemented by reference TRBV19 and TRBJ2-5, the full variable domain reads DGGITQSPKYLFRKEGQNVTLSCEQNLNHDAMYWYRQDPGQGLRLIYYSQIVNDFQKGDIAEGYSVSREKKESFPLTVTSAQKNPTAFYLCASSVTDQETQYFGPGTRLLVL.